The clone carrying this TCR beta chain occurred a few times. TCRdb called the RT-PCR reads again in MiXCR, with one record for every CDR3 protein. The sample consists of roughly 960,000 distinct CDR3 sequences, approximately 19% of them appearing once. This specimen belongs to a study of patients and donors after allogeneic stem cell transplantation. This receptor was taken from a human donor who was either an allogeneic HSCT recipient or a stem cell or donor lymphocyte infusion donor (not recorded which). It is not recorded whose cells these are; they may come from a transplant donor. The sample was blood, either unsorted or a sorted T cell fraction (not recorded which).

CDR3 DNA sequence: TGTGCCAGCAGCCGCCCTCAAGGCTATGGCTACACCTTC. Protein: CASSRPQGYGYTF. The gene calls are TRBV27 and TRBJ1-2; D unresolved. This CDR3 has 13 amino acids. Trimming removed 6 bases at V and 4 bases at J, with 12 bases between. The germline gives CDR1 MNHEY, CDR2 SMNVEV (reference sequence).